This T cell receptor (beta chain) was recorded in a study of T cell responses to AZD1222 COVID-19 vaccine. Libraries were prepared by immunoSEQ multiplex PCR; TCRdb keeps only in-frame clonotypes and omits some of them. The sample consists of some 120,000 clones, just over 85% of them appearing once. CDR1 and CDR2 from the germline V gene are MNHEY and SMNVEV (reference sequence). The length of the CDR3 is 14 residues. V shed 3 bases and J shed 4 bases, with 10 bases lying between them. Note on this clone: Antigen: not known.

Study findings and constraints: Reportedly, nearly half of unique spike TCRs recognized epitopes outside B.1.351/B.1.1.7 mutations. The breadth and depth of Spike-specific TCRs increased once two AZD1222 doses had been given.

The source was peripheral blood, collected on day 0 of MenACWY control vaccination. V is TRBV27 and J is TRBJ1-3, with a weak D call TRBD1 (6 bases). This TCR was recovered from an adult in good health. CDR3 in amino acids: CASSFSGAGNTIYF. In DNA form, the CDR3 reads TGTGCCAGCAGTTTTTCGGGGGCCGGAAACACCATATATTTT.